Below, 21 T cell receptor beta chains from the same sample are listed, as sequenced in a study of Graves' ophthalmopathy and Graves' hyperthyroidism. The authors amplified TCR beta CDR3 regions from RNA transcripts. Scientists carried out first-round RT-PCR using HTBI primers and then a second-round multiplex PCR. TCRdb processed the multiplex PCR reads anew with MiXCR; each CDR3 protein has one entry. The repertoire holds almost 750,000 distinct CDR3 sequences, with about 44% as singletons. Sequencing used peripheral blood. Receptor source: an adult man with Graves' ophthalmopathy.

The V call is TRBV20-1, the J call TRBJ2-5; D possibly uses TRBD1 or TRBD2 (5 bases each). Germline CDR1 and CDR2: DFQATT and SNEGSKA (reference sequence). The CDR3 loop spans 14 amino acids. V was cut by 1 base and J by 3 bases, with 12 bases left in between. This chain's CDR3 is CSARVWDLEETQYF. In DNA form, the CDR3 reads TGCAGTGCTAGAGTATGGGACCTGGAAGAGACCCAGTACTTC.

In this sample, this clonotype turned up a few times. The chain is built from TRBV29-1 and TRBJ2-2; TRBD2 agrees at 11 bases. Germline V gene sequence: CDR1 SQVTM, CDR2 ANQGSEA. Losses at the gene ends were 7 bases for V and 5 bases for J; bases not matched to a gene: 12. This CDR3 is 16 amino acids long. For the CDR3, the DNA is TGCAGCGCCGAACTAGCGGGAGCTGGGTATACCGGGGAGCTGTTTTTT. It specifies CSAELAGAGYTGELFF.

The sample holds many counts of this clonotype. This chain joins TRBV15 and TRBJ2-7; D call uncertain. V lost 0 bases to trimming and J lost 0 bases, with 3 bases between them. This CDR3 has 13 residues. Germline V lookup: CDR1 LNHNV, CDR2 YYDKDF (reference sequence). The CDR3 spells CATSRDPSYEQYF. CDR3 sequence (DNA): TGTGCCACCAGCAGAGATCCCTCCTACGAGCAGTACTTC.

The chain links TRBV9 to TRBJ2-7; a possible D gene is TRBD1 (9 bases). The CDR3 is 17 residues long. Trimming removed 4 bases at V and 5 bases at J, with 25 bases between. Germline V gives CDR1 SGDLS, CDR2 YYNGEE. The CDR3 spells CASSPRNPGGTGNEQYF. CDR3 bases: TGTGCCAGCAGCCCCCGAAACCCGGGGGGGACAGGGAACGAGCAGTACTTC. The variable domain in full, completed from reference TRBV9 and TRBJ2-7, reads DSGVTQTPKHLITATGQRVTLRCSPRSGDLSVYWYQQSLDQGLQFLIQYYNGEERAKGNILERFSAQQFPDLHSELNLSSLELGDSALYFCASSPRNPGGTGNEQYFGPGTRLTVT.

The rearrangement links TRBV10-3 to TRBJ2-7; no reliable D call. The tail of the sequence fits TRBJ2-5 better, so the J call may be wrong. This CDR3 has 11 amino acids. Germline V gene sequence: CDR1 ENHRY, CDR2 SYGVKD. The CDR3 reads CASSPVETQYF. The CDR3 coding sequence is TGTGCCAGCTCACCGGTGGAGACCCAGTACTTC.

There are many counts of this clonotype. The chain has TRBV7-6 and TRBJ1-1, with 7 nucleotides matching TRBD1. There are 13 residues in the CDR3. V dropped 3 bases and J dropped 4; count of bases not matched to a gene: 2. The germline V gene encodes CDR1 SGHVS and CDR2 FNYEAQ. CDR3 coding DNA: TGTGCCAGCAGCTTGGACAGGTCCACTGAAGCTTTCTTT. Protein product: CASSLDRSTEAFF.

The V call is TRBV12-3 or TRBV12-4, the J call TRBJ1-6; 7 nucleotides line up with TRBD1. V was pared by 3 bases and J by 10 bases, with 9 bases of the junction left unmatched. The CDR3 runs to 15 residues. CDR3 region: CASSFSTGRQSPLHF. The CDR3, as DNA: TGTGCCAGCAGTTTCTCGACAGGGCGGCAATCACCCCTCCACTTT.

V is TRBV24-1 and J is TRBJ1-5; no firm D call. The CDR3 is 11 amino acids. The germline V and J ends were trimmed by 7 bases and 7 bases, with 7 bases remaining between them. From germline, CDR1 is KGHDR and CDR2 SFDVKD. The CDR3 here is CATRDPQPQHF. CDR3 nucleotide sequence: TGTGCCACCAGGGACCCGCAGCCCCAGCATTTT.

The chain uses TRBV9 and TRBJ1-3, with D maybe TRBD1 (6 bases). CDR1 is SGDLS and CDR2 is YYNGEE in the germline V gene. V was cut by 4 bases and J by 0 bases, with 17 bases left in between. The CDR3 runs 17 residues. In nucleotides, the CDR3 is TGTGCCAGCAGCCAGGACAGCGTCACCTTCTCTGGAAACACCATATATTTT. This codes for CASSQDSVTFSGNTIYF.

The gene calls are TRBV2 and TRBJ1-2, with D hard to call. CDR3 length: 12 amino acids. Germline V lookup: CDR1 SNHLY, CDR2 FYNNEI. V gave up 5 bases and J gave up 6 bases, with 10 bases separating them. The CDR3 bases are TGTGCCAGCAGTTTCGGGATGGATGGCTACACCTTC. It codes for CASSFGMDGYTF.

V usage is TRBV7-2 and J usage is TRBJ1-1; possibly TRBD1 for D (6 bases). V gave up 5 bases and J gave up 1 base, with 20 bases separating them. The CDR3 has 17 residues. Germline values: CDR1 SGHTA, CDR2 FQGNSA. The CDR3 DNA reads TGTGCCAGCAGCCCAGGAGTGGGACACCTCCCGAACACTGAAGCTTTCTTT. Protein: CASSPGVGHLPNTEAFF.

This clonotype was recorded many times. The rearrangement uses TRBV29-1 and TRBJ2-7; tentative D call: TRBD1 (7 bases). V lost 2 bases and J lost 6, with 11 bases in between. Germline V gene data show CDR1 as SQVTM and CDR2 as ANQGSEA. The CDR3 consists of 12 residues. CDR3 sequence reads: CSVEQGGGEQYF. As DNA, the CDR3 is TGCAGCGTTGAACAGGGGGGTGGCGAGCAGTACTTC.

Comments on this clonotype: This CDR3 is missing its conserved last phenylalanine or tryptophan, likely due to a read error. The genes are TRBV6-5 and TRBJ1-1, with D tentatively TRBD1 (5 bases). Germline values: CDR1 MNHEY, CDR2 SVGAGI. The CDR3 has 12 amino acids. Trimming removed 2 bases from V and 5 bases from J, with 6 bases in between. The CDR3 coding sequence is TGTGCCAGCAGTTACGGGGGGACTGAAGCTTTCTCT. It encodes CASSYGGTEAFS.

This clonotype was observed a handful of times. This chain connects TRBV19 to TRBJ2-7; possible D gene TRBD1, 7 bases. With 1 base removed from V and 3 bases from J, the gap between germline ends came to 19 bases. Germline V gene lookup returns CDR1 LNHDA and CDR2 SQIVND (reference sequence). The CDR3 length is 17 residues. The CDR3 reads CASSIGRGGQVDYEQYF. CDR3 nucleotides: TGTGCCAGTAGTATAGGGAGGGGAGGACAGGTGGACTACGAGCAGTACTTC.

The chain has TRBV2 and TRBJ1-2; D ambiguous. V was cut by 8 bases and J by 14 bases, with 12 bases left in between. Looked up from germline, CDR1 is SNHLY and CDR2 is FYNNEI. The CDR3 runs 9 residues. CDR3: CASGELLTF. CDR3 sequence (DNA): TGTGCCAGCGGCGAACTGTTGACCTTC.

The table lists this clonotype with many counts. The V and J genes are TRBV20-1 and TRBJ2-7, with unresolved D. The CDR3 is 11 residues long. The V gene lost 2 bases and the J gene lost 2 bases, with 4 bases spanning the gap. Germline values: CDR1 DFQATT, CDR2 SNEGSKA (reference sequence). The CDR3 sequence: CSARQAYEQYF. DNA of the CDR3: TGCAGTGCTAGACAGGCCTACGAGCAGTACTTC.

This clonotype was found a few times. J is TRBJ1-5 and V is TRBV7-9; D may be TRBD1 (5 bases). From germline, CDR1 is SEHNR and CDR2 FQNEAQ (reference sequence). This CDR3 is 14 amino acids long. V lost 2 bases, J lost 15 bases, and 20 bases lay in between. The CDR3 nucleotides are TGTGCCAGCAGCTTATTTCGGGACCCAGAGGGCCCGCATTTT. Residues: CASSLFRDPEGPHF.

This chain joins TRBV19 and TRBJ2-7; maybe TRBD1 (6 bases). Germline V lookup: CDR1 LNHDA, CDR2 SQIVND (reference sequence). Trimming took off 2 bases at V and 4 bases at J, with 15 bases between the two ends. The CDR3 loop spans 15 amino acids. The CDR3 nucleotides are TGTGCCAGTAGTATACAAACAGGGAGAATATACGAGCAGTACTTC. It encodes CASSIQTGRIYEQYF.

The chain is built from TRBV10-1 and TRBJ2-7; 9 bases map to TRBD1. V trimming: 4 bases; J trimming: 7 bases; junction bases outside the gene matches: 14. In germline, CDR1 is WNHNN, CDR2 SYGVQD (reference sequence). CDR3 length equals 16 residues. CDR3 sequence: CASSATGTGLRSEQYF. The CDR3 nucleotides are TGCGCCAGCAGTGCTACCGGGACAGGGCTTCGGAGTGAGCAGTACTTC.

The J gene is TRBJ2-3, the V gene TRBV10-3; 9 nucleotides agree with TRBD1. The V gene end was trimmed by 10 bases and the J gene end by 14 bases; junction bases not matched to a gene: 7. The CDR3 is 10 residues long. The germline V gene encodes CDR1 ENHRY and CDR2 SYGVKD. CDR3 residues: CASETGGRYF. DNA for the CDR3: TGTGCCAGCGAGACAGGGGGGCGGTATTTT.

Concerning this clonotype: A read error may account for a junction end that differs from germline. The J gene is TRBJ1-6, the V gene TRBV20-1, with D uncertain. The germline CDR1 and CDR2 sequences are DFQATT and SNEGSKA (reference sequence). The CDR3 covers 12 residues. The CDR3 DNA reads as TGCAGTGCTAGAGATCGCCCCTCACCCCTCCACTTC. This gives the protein CSARDRPSPLHF.